In this sample, the clone carrying this T cell receptor (beta chain) turned up many times. This specimen comes from a study of regulatory T cells in long-lasting Graves disease. Libraries of TCR beta came from iRepertoire HTBI primers plus Arm-PCR of CDR3 regions. Each CDR3 protein is one row after TCRdb ran MiXCR on the multiplex PCR reads. Here the sample spans some 400,000 distinct CDR3 sequences, under 15% being singletons. Described time point: newly diagnosed GD, antithyroid drugs for less than 3 months. Construction of the TCR library relied on RNA isolated from PBMCs. This CDR3 contains 12 residues. Trimming took 1 base from V and 5 from J, leaving 6 bases between them. Germline V gene data show CDR1 as SEHNR and CDR2 as FQNEAQ (reference sequence). In addition, the sample was reused for a study of T cells in Graves' hyperthyroidism and ophthalmopathy.

This TCR came from a woman in her 30s with Graves disease. Here the sequenced sample was peripheral blood mononuclear cells (PBMCs), taken at new diagnosis, from a patient treated with antithyroid drugs. The rearrangement uses TRBV7-9 and TRBJ2-7, with D unclear. CDR3 nucleotides: TGTGCCAGCAGCTTAGGTCTGGACGAGCAGTACTTC. Translation gives CASSLGLDEQYF.